This TCR beta chain comes out of a study of vaccination effects on CD4 cells after COVID-19. To note about this clone: Antigen specificity is unknown.

Sequenced by immunoSEQ multiplex PCR; TCRdb stores in-frame clones only, minus some. The sample has about 73,000 clones, approximately 72% seen once. Study-level results: In vaccinees who were healthy, merely 1 out of 255 vaccine-induced clones cross-reacted with common cold coronaviruses. Late after vaccination, infection- and vaccine-induced clones showed marked clonal contraction.

Ahead of sequencing, the ViraFEST assay grew antigen-specific CD4+ T cells using viral peptide pools. At the end of around 11 days of culture, CD4+ T cells were isolated. Vaccinated participants had no history of SARS-CoV-2 infection and tested negative for nucleocapsid antibodies. Wells of two million PBMC each were grown with 7.5 to 10 IU/ml IL-2 and roughly 10 ug/ml peptides. Replacing half the medium with IL-2 medium was done on days 3 and 7. The material sequenced was CD4+ T cells from PBMCs cultured with HCoV-NL63 spike peptides, taken before COVID-19 vaccination. The sequence was collected from a human donor who received a COVID-19 vaccine.

The CDR3 sequence is CATRLDGTNEKLFF. The DNA of the CDR3 is TGTGCCACCAGATTGGACGGAACGAATGAAAAACTGTTTTTT. The chain joins TRBV6-5 to TRBJ1-4; no firm D call. The V end was cut by 10 bases, the J end by 5 bases, with 17 bases between. Looked up from germline, CDR1 is MNHEY and CDR2 is SVGAGI. The CDR3 has 14 amino acids.